This T cell receptor (beta chain) is from a study of T cells after yellow fever vaccination (dated by TCRdb to about 2019). Background on the whole study: The SMART-Seq v4 Ultra Low Input RNA kit was used to prepare libraries from fractions with low cell numbers. To track T-cell clones before and after primary and booster YFV17D yellow fever vaccination, bulk TCR alpha and beta repertoires were sequenced longitudinally. The cohort comprised two healthy male donors, one aged 18 to 30 and one aged 30 to 40 years. Blood samples were taken at several timepoints before and after primary and secondary immunization, and bulk PBMC replicates and cell subsets were isolated. Study-wide conclusions, independent of this receptor: FACS-sorted repertoires could contain abundant contaminating clonotypes from the bulk population, so computational filtering was required. After the booster, most of the clones that had expanded following primary vaccination were detected again (almost 98% of CD4 and more than 85% of CD8), which suggests that memory was broadly maintained. Compared with the primary T-cell response, the secondary T-cell response was faster but weaker, reaching its peak on day 5 rather than on day 15. A small fraction of clonotypes showed up in both the CD4 and CD8 compartments, probably as a result of convergent recombination. The study included only a couple of donors, which limits how far the findings can be generalized.

Synthesis of TCR cDNA relied on 5'RACE template switching, a step that introduced a universal primer site along with unique molecular identifiers. Priming for cDNA synthesis came from both the TCR alpha and TCR beta constant segments. Two PCR steps were used to amplify libraries, with sample barcodes and sequencing adapters being added in the second step. Libraries were sequenced on Illumina HiSeq 2500 (2x100 bp) or NovaSeq (2x150 bp). Processing in the source paper ran as follows. MIGEC was used to demultiplex reads and collapse the reads into UMI consensus sequences, and MiXCR was used for V(D)J alignment. Vaccine-responding clonotypes were defined with edgeR using replicate PBMC samples, requiring FDR below 0.01 and a log2 fold change above 5 up to day 15. Each bulk clonotype was labeled CD4 or CD8 based on which sequenced repertoire, CD4 or CD8, contained the clonotype at higher abundance. TCRdb ran its own pipeline on the public reads, namely fastp trimming at Q25 and MiXCR clone calling, and kept in-frame beta chains. Rows are combined by CDR3 protein, so each entry shows the most common genes and DNA. The V and J calls reflect TCRdb's pipeline rather than the authors' work. This sample lists hundreds of thousands of distinct CDR3 sequences; roughly 13% were detected once. The ten largest clonotypes hold over 11% of the sample.

The meaning of the sample's treatment or condition label: live attenuated yellow fever vaccine strain. At every blood-draw timepoint, two biological replicates of bulk PBMCs were collected. PBMCs were isolated from peripheral blood using a standard Ficoll-Paque protocol. TriZol was used to extract RNA from bulk PBMCs, CD4 and CD8 fractions, and dextramer-positive and dextramer-negative fractions. Trimming takes 3 bases from V and 4 bases from J, and the germline ends sit 11 bases apart. The cysteine opens and the phenylalanine closes a CDR3 of 14 amino acids. CDR3 DNA is the only sequence kept; it has 42 bases, read in frame from the first base. The germline V gene provides CDR1 SGHRS and CDR2 YFSETQ. This clonotype was recorded a few times. Its target antigen remains unknown. No quality values exist for individual bases; no much larger clone is one base distant.

The clonotype was recovered from a man younger than 45 who received the YFV17D yellow fever vaccine. Rearrangement joined TRBV5-1 to TRBJ1-3; TRBD1 is a weak D gene call, 6 bases matching. The input for sequencing was PBMCs, taken on the day of the yellow fever booster vaccination. The DNA sequence is as follows: TGCGCCAGCAGCTCGACAGGAGGCGGAAACACCATATATTTT. Its protein reads: CASSSTGGGNTIYF. The full variable domain, completed from the reference TRBV5-1 and TRBJ1-3 proteins outside the CDR3, reads KAGVTQTPRYLIKTRGQQVTLSCSPISGHRSVSWYQQTPGQGLQFLFEYFSETQRNKGNFPGRFSGRQFSNSRSEMNVSTLELGDSALYLCASSSTGGGNTIYFGEGSWLTVV.